The rows below give T cell receptor beta chains drawn from one sample of a study of blood T cell repertoires in COVID-19. TCRdb's copy holds only in-frame clones and misses some; the assay was immunoSEQ multiplex PCR. The top ten clones hold approximately 12% of a sample with over 200,000 clones, 70% to 90% of them seen once. Sequenced: peripheral blood. The receptors shown here come from a woman between 18 and 30 years old who had recovered from COVID-19. Each CDR3 is given with its conserved first and last residue. D genes are given only for firm matches. Size is omitted from some rows. Given values are once, few, many or a class for expanded clones.

D gene,clone size,CDR3 length,V gene,J gene,CDR3 protein,CDR3 DNA
.,.,17,TRBV30,TRBJ2-2,CAWSSIEREKNTGELFF,TGTGCCTGGAGCTCAATCGAGAGGGAGAAGAACACCGGGGAGCTGTTTTTT
.,.,15,TRBV9,TRBJ2-3,CASSASGKSTDTQYF,TGTGCCAGCAGCGCAAGCGGAAAAAGCACAGATACGCAGTATTTT
.,.,13,TRBV7-9,TRBJ2-7,CASSLPVRDEQYF,TGTGCCAGCAGCTTACCCGTGAGAGACGAGCAGTACTTC
.,.,14,TRBV4-3,TRBJ2-2,CASSASRNTGELFF,TGCGCCAGCAGTGCTAGTAGGAACACCGGGGAGCTGTTTTTT
.,once,14,TRBV9,TRBJ1-1,CASSVEIMNTEAFF,TGTGCCAGCAGCGTAGAAATTATGAACACTGAAGCTTTCTTT
TRBD2,.,16,TRBV5-1,TRBJ2-7,CASSPGGSGGAYEQYF,TGCGCCAGCAGCCCAGGTGGTTCGGGAGGGGCCTACGAGCAGTACTTC
TRBD2,.,15,TRBV5-4,TRBJ2-7,CASSLTSAGAGEQYF,TGTGCCAGCAGCTTGACCTCTGCGGGAGCGGGTGAGCAGTACTTC
TRBD1,.,12,TRBV29-1,TRBJ2-1,CSSGTGGNEQFF,TGCAGCTCCGGGACAGGGGGGAATGAGCAGTTCTTC
.,.,13,TRBV4-2,TRBJ2-7,CASSQSTGYEQYF,TGTGCCAGCAGCCAATCTACAGGCTACGAGCAGTACTTC
TRBD1,.,15,TRBV7-9,TRBJ1-2,CASSRTGGGSYGYTF,TGTGCCAGCAGCAGAACAGGGGGCGGAAGCTATGGCTACACCTTC
TRBD1,.,15,TRBV11-2,TRBJ1-4,CASSIIPTGIEKLFF,TGTGCCAGCAGCATAATCCCGACAGGGATTGAAAAACTGTTTTTT
TRBD1,.,13,TRBV12-3/TRBV12-4,TRBJ1-2,CASIPGTGEGYTF,TGTGCCAGCATCCCCGGGACAGGGGAAGGCTACACCTTC
.,.,14,TRBV18,TRBJ2-5,CASSPLDTQETQYF,TGTGCCAGCTCACCCCTGGACACGCAAGAGACCCAGTACTTC
TRBD1,.,14,TRBV29-1,TRBJ1-2,CSVTDRVGLDGYTF,TGCAGCGTGACCGACAGGGTTGGTTTAGATGGCTACACCTTC
.,.,13,TRBV11-2,TRBJ1-2,CASSLREDYGYTF,TGTGCCAGCAGCTTACGGGAGGACTATGGCTACACCTTC
.,.,15,TRBV19,TRBJ1-5,CASSRTTNSNQPQHF,TGTGCCAGTAGCAGGACAACAAATAGCAATCAGCCCCAGCATTTT
.,.,16,TRBV5-1,TRBJ1-4,CASSFGATIDNEKLFF,TGCGCCAGCAGCTTTGGGGCGACCATAGATAATGAAAAACTGTTTTTT
TRBD1,.,15,TRBV6-2/TRBV6-3,TRBJ1-1,CASSYGQGVNTEAFF,TGTGCCAGCAGTTACGGGCAGGGGGTGAACACTGAAGCTTTCTTT
.,.,14,TRBV5-5,TRBJ2-7,CASSFSLGGYEQYF,TGTGCCAGCAGCTTTTCACTAGGGGGCTACGAGCAGTACTTC
.,.,14,TRBV6-6,TRBJ2-5,CASSPLVDQETQYF,TGTGCCAGCAGTCCCCTCGTAGATCAAGAGACCCAGTACTTC
.,.,12,TRBV12-3/TRBV12-4,TRBJ1-2,CASSSREDGYTF,TGTGCCAGCAGTTCGCGCGAGGATGGCTACACCTTC
.,few,16,TRBV4-2,TRBJ2-3,CASSQVTESSTDTQYF,TGTGCCAGCAGCCAAGTAACCGAGTCTAGCACAGATACGCAGTATTTT
TRBD2,.,14,TRBV11-3,TRBJ2-5,CATRLAEKQETQYF,TGTGCCACCAGACTAGCGGAAAAACAAGAGACCCAGTACTTC
.,.,10,TRBV25-1,TRBJ1-1,CASSGGKAFF,TGTGCCAGCAGTGGAGGTAAAGCTTTCTTT
.,.,12,TRBV5-5,TRBJ2-7,CASSGTSYEQYF,TGTGCCAGCAGCGGGACAAGCTACGAGCAGTACTTC
TRBD2,.,15,TRBV7-3,TRBJ2-1,CASSLAGTSGREQFF,TGTGCCAGCAGCCTCGCCGGGACTAGCGGGAGGGAGCAGTTCTTC
.,.,15,TRBV6-2/TRBV6-3,TRBJ2-7,CASSYPSDSSYEQYF,TGTGCCAGCAGTTACCCCTCAGACAGCTCCTACGAGCAGTACTTC
TRBD1,.,16,TRBV30,TRBJ1-4,CAWGGTGRPTGEKLFF,TGTGCCTGGGGGGGGACAGGGAGACCGACGGGTGAAAAACTGTTTTTT
TRBD2,.,18,TRBV4-2,TRBJ2-1,CASSQDVKAGGLYNEQFF,TGTGCCAGCAGCCAAGATGTAAAAGCGGGAGGGCTCTACAATGAGCAGTTCTTC
TRBD1,.,13,TRBV30,TRBJ1-2,CAWSQTGAYGYTF,TGTGCCTGGAGTCAAACAGGGGCCTATGGCTACACCTTC
TRBD1,.,13,TRBV25-1,TRBJ1-1,CASNPPGQGGAFF,TGTGCCAGCAATCCTCCGGGACAGGGGGGAGCTTTCTTT
TRBD2,.,16,TRBV9,TRBJ2-1,CASSIGAGGGEGEQFF,TGTGCCAGCAGCATCGGCGCGGGGGGCGGAGAGGGTGAGCAGTTCTTC
.,once,16,TRBV27,TRBJ1-2,CASRGARASSSAGYTF,TGTGCCAGCAGAGGAGCCAGGGCCTCTTCCTCGGCGGGCTACACCTTC
.,.,15,TRBV7-6,TRBJ1-3,CASSLGPDSGNTIYF,TGTGCCAGCAGCTTAGGCCCAGACTCTGGAAACACCATATATTTT
.,.,16,TRBV4-3,TRBJ1-3,CASSLRDTSSGNTIYF,TGCGCCAGCAGCCTTCGGGACACGAGCTCTGGAAACACCATATATTTT
.,.,14,TRBV9,TRBJ1-1,CASSVQGSNTEAFF,TGTGCCAGCAGCGTACAGGGGTCGAACACTGAAGCTTTCTTT
.,.,15,TRBV5-6,TRBJ1-1,CASSPFFGGDTEAFF,TGTGCCAGCAGCCCCTTTTTCGGGGGGGACACTGAAGCTTTCTTT
.,.,15,TRBV5-4,TRBJ1-3,CASSAEANSGNIIYF,TGTGCCAGCAGCGCCGAGGCGAACTCTGGAAACATCATATATTTT
.,.,15,TRBV27,TRBJ2-1,CASSLIADAYNEQFF,TGTGCCAGCAGTTTAATAGCGGACGCCTACAATGAGCAGTTCTTC
TRBD2,.,14,TRBV10-3,TRBJ2-5,CAISDSGIQETQYF,TGTGCCATCAGTGATAGCGGGATCCAAGAGACCCAGTACTTC
TRBD2,few,14,TRBV29-1,TRBJ2-7,CSVEGVAGDYEQYF,TGCAGCGTTGAGGGAGTAGCGGGGGACTACGAGCAGTACTTC
.,.,12,TRBV13,TRBJ2-7,CASSNQGLPHYF,TGTGCCAGCAGCAACCAGGGGTTACCACACTACTTC